This entry concerns a single TCR beta chain. Antigen: not known. Molecules of cDNA were individually given unique molecular identifiers that were attached to them. TCRdb re-called the 5' RACE reads with MiXCR, one entry per CDR3 protein. The data show tens of thousands of distinct CDR3 sequences, roughly a tenth seen once. These data are taken from a study of early T cells in non-severe SARS-CoV-2 infection. Study-level results: A preference for anti-spike CD8 responses marked VDJdb matching, which missed private and CD4 specificities.

Germline V gene lookup returns CDR1 SQVTM and CDR2 ANQGSEA. This CDR3 is built from 12 residues. Trimming removed 6 bases from V and 0 bases from J, with 9 bases in between. The TCR originated in an adult who was a healthcare worker with PCR-confirmed SARS-CoV-2 infection or an uninfected control (not recorded which). The V gene is TRBV29-1, the J gene TRBJ2-7, with D uncertain. Sequenced input: whole blood. The CDR3 region has the DNA TGCAGCGTCGGACCTGACTCCTACGAGCAGTACTTC. Amino acids: CSVGPDSYEQYF.